One sample yielded the 18 T cell receptor beta chains listed below, sequenced in a study of blood T cell repertoires in COVID-19. The assay was immunoSEQ multiplex PCR, and TCRdb's table has in-frame clones only and misses some. The data hold 80,000 or so clones, with roughly 82% observed a single time. The specimen sequenced was peripheral blood. These receptor sequences come from a human donor in a cohort sampled during active COVID-19.

This rearrangement joins TRBV7-6 to TRBJ2-2; 12 bases are a match to TRBD2. V shed 10 bases, J shed 6 bases, and the junction held 9 bases outside the gene matches. CDR3 length: 15 residues. Germline V gene sequence: CDR1 SGHVS, CDR2 FNYEAQ. CDR3 amino acids: CATFPASGGAGELFF. The CDR3 DNA reads TGTGCCACCTTCCCGGCTAGCGGGGGGGCCGGGGAGCTGTTTTTT.

The chain has TRBV6-2 or TRBV6-3 and TRBJ1-1; TRBD1 aligns across 8 bases. Germline V gene sequence: CDR1 MNHEY, CDR2 SVGEGT. V lost 4 bases to trimming and J lost 4 bases; unmatched junction nucleotides: 11. This CDR3 comprises 16 residues. The CDR3 DNA follows: TGTGCCAGCAGTTTGCACCTCAGACAGGGGCTCACTGAAGCTTTCTTT. Its translation: CASSLHLRQGLTEAFF.

CDR3 bases: TGTGCCAGCGGGACTAGCGGGGGTACGCAGTATTTT. It specifies CASGTSGGTQYF. The genes are TRBV19 and TRBJ2-3, with 14 bases that match TRBD2. This CDR3 spans 12 amino acids. Germline values: CDR1 LNHDA, CDR2 SQIVND (reference sequence). The trim removed 9 bases at V and 8 bases at J, leaving 1 base unmatched.

The chain joins TRBV5-4 to TRBJ2-5, with TRBD2 identical over 12 bases. CDR3 length: 16 residues. Trimming removed 4 bases from V and 0 bases from J; junction bases left unmatched: 4. Germline V gene lookup returns CDR1 SGHNT and CDR2 YYREEE (reference sequence). The CDR3 DNA sequence: TGTGCCAGCAGCGCCCGACTAGCGGGGGACCAAGAGACCCAGTACTTC. Translation gives CASSARLAGDQETQYF.

This chain links TRBV30 with TRBJ1-5, with 7 bases fitting TRBD1. Germline V gene sequence: CDR1 GTSNPN, CDR2 SVGIG (reference sequence). The junction had 5 bases not matched to a gene; V was cut back by 4 bases and J by 2 bases. The CDR3 is 14 amino acids. CDR3 region: CAWTRGLGNQPQHF. The CDR3 DNA sequence: TGTGCCTGGACTAGGGGGCTTGGCAATCAGCCCCAGCATTTT.

This chain links TRBV4-1 with TRBJ2-6; 7 positions agree with TRBD1. Unmatched junction bases numbered 7, after V lost 3 bases and J lost 2 bases. The germline gives CDR1 MGHRA, CDR2 YSYEKL. This CDR3 contains 17 residues. CDR3 coding DNA: TGCGCCAGCAGCCATGCTCCTACAGGGGCTGGGGCCAACGTCCTGACTTTC. Encoded protein: CASSHAPTGAGANVLTF.

The chain links TRBV11-2 to TRBJ2-7, with 7 bases lining up with TRBD1. V trimming: 3 bases; J trimming: 3 bases; junction bases outside the gene matches: 17. CDR1 and CDR2 (germline): SGHAT, FQNNGV. CDR3 size: 18 residues. In DNA, the CDR3 is TGTGCCAGCAGCTTGACGCTTTCCTGGGACAGAGAAAACTACGAGCAGTACTTC. Its protein product is CASSLTLSWDRENYEQYF.

The CDR3 loop reads CASGAPGADPNEKLFF. As DNA, the CDR3 is TGTGCTAGTGGTGCACCAGGGGCAGACCCGAATGAAAAACTGTTTTTT. The rearrangement uses TRBV12-5 and TRBJ1-4; possibly TRBD1 for D (6 bases). The CDR3 is made up of 16 amino acids. The ends were cut back, 5 bases at V and 5 bases at J, with 18 bases in the middle. CDR1 and CDR2 from the germline V gene are LGHNT and FRNRAP.

The CDR3: CASSVTARAGGTEAFF. The CDR3 DNA is TGTGCCAGCAGCGTCACGGCACGGGCAGGGGGCACTGAAGCTTTCTTT. This sequence joins TRBV9 and TRBJ1-1; 7 nucleotides match TRBD1. V was pared by 2 bases and J by 4 bases, with 11 bases of the junction left unmatched. There are 16 residues in the CDR3. Germline V gives CDR1 SGDLS, CDR2 YYNGEE.

This chain links TRBV29-1 with TRBJ1-1, with no clear D. The CDR3 has 10 residues. CDR1 and CDR2 from the germline V gene are SQVTM and ANQGSEA. The V end lost 2 bases, the J end lost 12 bases, and 10 bases lay between the germline ends. CDR3 sequence reads: CSVEPGETFF. In nucleotides, the CDR3 is TGCAGCGTTGAACCGGGTGAGACTTTCTTT. Variable domain in full (rest from reference TRBV29-1 and TRBJ1-1): SAVISQKPSRDICQRGTSLTIQCQVDSQVTMMFWYRQQPGQSLTLIATANQGSEATYESGFVIDKFPISRPNLTFSTLTVSNMSPEDSSIYLCSVEPGETFFGQGTRLTVV.

The CDR3 DNA reads TGTGCCAGCAGCGCCCCTCGGGACCAAGAGACCCAGTACTTC. It specifies CASSAPRDQETQYF. This chain links TRBV6-2 or TRBV6-3 with TRBJ2-5; D remains ambiguous. The CDR3 is made up of 14 amino acids. Germline-derived CDR1 and CDR2 are MNHEY and SVGEGT. Trimming pared 6 bases from V and 0 bases from J, leaving 11 bases between.

The CDR3 coding sequence is TGTGCCAGCAGCCCGGGGGGCATAGCCTACGAGCAGTACTTC. Amino acid sequence: CASSPGGIAYEQYF. This chain uses TRBV7-3 with TRBJ2-7; D is possibly TRBD2 (7 bases). V was trimmed by 5 bases and J by 2 bases, leaving 13 bases between them. The CDR3 extends over 14 amino acids. The germline gives CDR1 SGHTA, CDR2 FQGTGA.

V gene TRBV7-8 combines with J gene TRBJ2-5, with 14 nucleotides matching TRBD2. The CDR3 totals 17 residues. Germline loops: CDR1 SGHVS, CDR2 FQNEAQ. J was trimmed by 3 bases and V by 1 base; bases with no gene match: 4. Written as DNA, the CDR3 is TGTGCCAGCAGCTTAGGGGGACTAGCGGGGGCCAAAGAGACCCAGTACTTC. Residues: CASSLGGLAGAKETQYF.

V and J are TRBV18 and TRBJ2-7; maybe TRBD2 (5 bases). Trimming removed 5 bases from V and 0 bases from J, with 17 bases in between. Germline V CDR1 and CDR2: KGHSH, LQKENI. The CDR3 has 16 residues. CDR3 nucleotides: TGTGCCAGCTCAGACGCGGGTCCGGGCCTCTCCTACGAGCAGTACTTC. The encoded protein is CASSDAGPGLSYEQYF.

This chain joins TRBV24-1 and TRBJ1-1; 7 positions agree with TRBD1. Unmatched junction bases numbered 5, after V lost 5 bases and J lost 3 bases. Looked up from germline, CDR1 is KGHDR and CDR2 is SFDVKD. There are 14 residues in the CDR3. Here the CDR3 DNA reads TGTGCCACCAGTGGGCGGGACAGCTACACTGAAGCTTTCTTT. The encoded protein is CATSGRDSYTEAFF.

This clone has at least ten counts. V gene TRBV7-9 combines with J gene TRBJ2-7, with a possible D match to TRBD2 (6 bases). Germline V CDR1 and CDR2: SEHNR, FQNEAQ (reference sequence). This CDR3 is built from 12 residues. V was cut by 5 bases and J by 3 bases, with 8 bases left in between. The CDR3 protein is CASSQDYYEQYF. The CDR3 DNA reads as TGTGCCAGCAGCCAGGACTACTACGAGCAGTACTTC.

This clone was observed a few times. The CDR3 region has the DNA TGTGCCAGCAGCACTGACATAGGGGCAACCCAGCATTTT. It yields the protein CASSTDIGATQHF. The gene calls are TRBV6-4 and TRBJ1-5, with D maybe TRBD1 (5 bases). The CDR3 totals 13 residues. Germline-derived CDR1 and CDR2 are MRHNA and SNTAGT. V was cut by 6 bases and J by 11 bases, with 17 bases left in between.

This chain uses TRBV11-3 with TRBJ2-1; 10 positions agree with TRBD2. CDR1 SGHNT and CDR2 YENEEA come from the germline V gene. The CDR3 covers 17 residues. Trimming cost V 4 bases and J 7 bases; bases outside gene matches: 13. In DNA, the CDR3 is TGTGCCAGCAGCTCCATTAGCGGGGGGCCCACCACGAATGAGCAGTTCTTC. Its translation: CASSSISGGPTTNEQFF.